This T cell receptor (beta chain) was recovered during a study of T cells in Graves' hyperthyroidism and ophthalmopathy. What was amplified from RNA transcripts were TCR beta CDR3 regions. First-round RT-PCR with HTBI primers amplified the TCR CDR3 region. TCRdb re-called the multiplex PCR reads with MiXCR, one entry per CDR3 protein. The sample carries roughly 290,000 distinct CDR3 sequences, approximately 14% recorded once. Trimming took 4 bases from V and 5 from J; bases not matched to a gene: 16. The CDR3 contains 16 residues. CDR1 and CDR2 (germline): SQVTM, ANQGSEA. This clonotype has at least ten counts. Its specificity is unknown. Graves' hyperthyroidism without ophthalmopathy progression within 18 months was termed stable. General study results and limits: Before onset, by a median of around 6.4 months, the model predicted ophthalmopathy.

The receptor's source is a woman in her 40s with Graves' hyperthyroidism. The chain is built from TRBV29-1 and TRBJ2-7; TRBD1 matches 8 bases. The specimen sequenced was blood. The CDR3 region is CSVGGSGQGAANEQYF. The CDR3 coding sequence is TGCAGCGTTGGGGGCTCTGGACAGGGAGCGGCCAACGAGCAGTACTTC.